A single sample is the source of the 9 T cell receptor beta chains below, sequenced in a study of OX40 agonist ivuxolimab in advanced cancers. Sequenced by immunoSEQ multiplex PCR; TCRdb stores in-frame clones only, minus some. The top ten hold around 0.51% of the sample, which has 65,000 to 80,000 clones, 70% to 85% seen once. The sequences come from CD4+ or CD8+ T cells sorted from blood, collected in a trial of the OX40 agonist ivuxolimab. The receptors come from an adult with an advanced solid tumor such as melanoma, head and neck, liver or kidney cancer.

This clone has only one observation. The chain recombines TRBV7-2 with TRBJ1-6, with D uncertain. The CDR3 is 13 residues long. From germline, CDR1 is SGHTA and CDR2 FQGNSA. V was trimmed by 5 bases and J by 6 bases, leaving 8 bases between them. The CDR3 reads CASSPDRNSPLHF. CDR3 coding DNA: TGTGCCAGCAGCCCAGACCGTAATTCACCCCTCCACTTT.

The chain has TRBV27 and TRBJ2-2; no definite D call. Per germline, CDR1 MNHEY and CDR2 SMNVEV (reference sequence). The CDR3 length is 13 residues. V was shortened by 3 bases and J by 8 bases, with 10 bases between the two germline ends. CDR3 sequence reads: CASSFRGRGELFF. In DNA, the CDR3 is TGTGCCAGCAGTTTTAGAGGAAGGGGGGAGCTGTTTTTT.

Only one count was recorded for this clone. The rearrangement joins TRBV7-2 to TRBJ1-4, with TRBD1 matching over 7 bases. CDR3 length: 16 residues. V shed 5 bases and J 0 bases; nucleotides not matched to a gene: 6. The germline V gene has CDR1 SGHTA and CDR2 FQGNSA. The CDR3 DNA is TGTGCCAGCAGCCAAAGGACAGGTGCAACTAATGAAAAACTGTTTTTT. The encoded protein is CASSQRTGATNEKLFF.

V gene TRBV7-3 combines with J gene TRBJ2-3, with D perhaps assigned TRBD1 or TRBD2 (6 bases each). This CDR3 is built from 15 residues. With 3 bases removed from V and 2 bases from J, the gap between germline ends came to 12 bases. The V gene's germline CDR1 is SGHTA and CDR2 FQGTGA. The CDR3 region is CASSLGAGPTDTQYF. The CDR3 coding sequence is TGTGCCAGCAGCTTGGGGGCGGGGCCCACAGATACGCAGTATTTT. The full variable domain, rest sourced from reference TRBV7-3 and TRBJ2-3, is GAGVSQTPSNKVTEKGKYVELRCDPISGHTALYWYRQSLGQGPEFLIYFQGTGAADDSGLPNDRFFAVRPEGSVSTLKIQRTERGDSAVYLCASSLGAGPTDTQYFGPGTRLTVL.

The chain recombines TRBV5-1 with TRBJ2-5; a possible D gene is TRBD2 (5 bases). Trimming took off 4 bases at V and 2 bases at J, with 12 bases between the two ends. The CDR3 totals 14 residues. In germline, CDR1 is SGHRS, CDR2 YFSETQ. The CDR3 DNA sequence: TGCGCCAGCAGCCCTGGAGGCAGTCAAGAGACCCAGTACTTC. Translating gives CASSPGGSQETQYF.

Comments on this clone: Relative to the germline gene, one junction end is altered; a read error may explain this. V is TRBV29-1 and J is TRBJ2-7; possibly TRBD2 for D (7 bases). Germline CDR1 SQVTM, CDR2 ANQGSEA. The CDR3 length is 12 residues. CDR3 sequence: CSIERGGYEQYF. CDR3 in DNA: TGCAGCATTGAAAGGGGGGGCTACGAGCAGTACTTC.

The chain couples TRBV28 to TRBJ1-2, with D possibly matching TRBD1 (6 bases). V was clipped by 5 bases and J by 5 bases, with 18 bases between them. Germline lookup yields CDR1 MDHEN and CDR2 SYDVKM. The CDR3 loop spans 15 amino acids. The CDR3, as DNA: TGTGCCAGCAGTGAAACCCTGGGGGGCTTATATGGCTACACCTTC. This translates into CASSETLGGLYGYTF.

V and J are TRBV28 and TRBJ1-2; D is unresolved. Germline V gene sequence: CDR1 MDHEN, CDR2 SYDVKM. The V gene lost 6 bases and the J gene lost 8 bases, with 10 bases spanning the gap. This CDR3 is 11 amino acids long. The CDR3 spells CASRGAGGYTF. The CDR3 bases are TGTGCCAGCAGGGGAGCGGGGGGCTACACCTTC.

J is TRBJ2-1 and V is TRBV6-6; a weak D match, TRBD2 (6 bases). The germline V gene has CDR1 MNHNY and CDR2 SVGAGI (reference sequence). V gave up 2 bases and J gave up 0 bases, with 8 bases separating them. The CDR3 consists of 15 residues. CDR3 amino acids: CASSYGGSSYNEQFF. In DNA form, the CDR3 reads TGTGCCAGCAGTTACGGGGGGAGCTCCTACAATGAGCAGTTCTTC.